The 14 T cell receptor beta chains below come from one sample, sequenced in a study of early T cells in non-severe SARS-CoV-2 infection. TCRdb analysed the 5' RACE reads with MiXCR anew, one entry per CDR3 protein. The table includes tens of thousands of distinct CDR3 sequences, roughly 11% detected once. The sample was whole blood. The receptors come from an adult who was a healthcare worker with PCR-confirmed SARS-CoV-2 infection or an uninfected control (not recorded which).

This clonotype was detected many times. This chain uses TRBV6-5 with TRBJ2-1; TRBD2 is a possible D gene (6 bases). This CDR3 is built from 16 residues. V lost 2 bases to trimming and J lost 0 bases, with 11 bases between them. The V gene's germline CDR1 is MNHEY and CDR2 SVGAGI. CDR3 coding DNA: TGTGCCAGCAGTTACGACGGGACTTACTCCTACAATGAGCAGTTCTTC. As protein: CASSYDGTYSYNEQFF.

This clonotype came up a few times. This chain uses TRBV30 with TRBJ1-1; D remains ambiguous. CDR3 length: 14 amino acids. Trimming removed 0 bases at V and 2 bases at J, with 10 bases between. Germline V CDR1 and CDR2: GTSNPN, SVGIG (reference sequence). CDR3 protein: CAWSVVEGNTEAFF. The CDR3 region has the DNA TGTGCCTGGAGTGTCGTCGAGGGAAACACTGAAGCTTTCTTT.

This clonotype came up many times. The chain links TRBV11-2 to TRBJ2-1; D not resolved. Germline V CDR1 and CDR2: SGHAT, FQNNGV. This CDR3 is 12 amino acids long. V was clipped by 5 bases and J by 9 bases, with 11 bases between them. The CDR3 loop reads CASSPLPLEQFF. CDR3 nucleotides: TGTGCCAGCAGCCCTCTTCCGCTTGAGCAGTTCTTC.

The chain uses TRBV20-1 and TRBJ2-3; D gene uncertain. The CDR3 loop spans 16 amino acids. V was pared by 5 bases and J by 0 bases, with 18 bases between. Germline values: CDR1 DFQATT, CDR2 SNEGSKA (reference sequence). CDR3 sequence (DNA): TGCAGTGCTGCAGACCTTTCCCCCAGTAGCACAGATACGCAGTATTTT. Protein: CSAADLSPSSTDTQYF.

The chain uses TRBV2 and TRBJ2-3, with 8 bases matching TRBD2. The CDR3 has 14 residues. CDR1 and CDR2 from the germline V gene are SNHLY and FYNNEI. Trimming removed 8 bases from V and 4 bases from J; junction bases left unmatched: 8. CDR3 sequence: CASGGAGAADTQYF. CDR3 sequence (DNA): TGTGCCAGCGGTGGAGCGGGAGCGGCAGATACGCAGTATTTT.

The chain links TRBV6-2 or TRBV6-3 to TRBJ2-2; D gene uncertain. V lost 4 bases, J lost 5 bases, and 8 bases lay in between. From germline, CDR1 is MNHEY and CDR2 SVGEGT. The CDR3 covers 13 residues. The CDR3 protein is CASSLTQTGELFF. In DNA, the CDR3 is TGTGCCAGCAGTTTAACACAGACCGGGGAGCTGTTTTTT.

The chain has TRBV11-1 and TRBJ1-1; the D gene is possibly TRBD1 (6 bases). The germline V gene has CDR1 SGHAT and CDR2 FQDESV (reference sequence). The CDR3 totals 14 residues. The ends were cut back, 5 bases at V and 0 bases at J, with 10 bases in the middle. The CDR3 DNA reads as TGTGCCAGCAGCCGGACAGACATGAACACTGAAGCTTTCTTT. This gives the protein CASSRTDMNTEAFF.

About this clonotype: This may stem from a read error, because a much larger clone lies one nucleotide away. V and J are TRBV11-2 and TRBJ2-7; no reliable D call. The CDR3 extends over 14 amino acids. Germline values: CDR1 SGHAT, CDR2 FQNNGV. V was pared by 5 bases and J by 0 bases, with 11 bases between. CDR3 coding DNA: TGTGCCAGCAGCCGCGTCAGGACCTCCTACGAGCAGTACTTC. Translating gives CASSRVRTSYEQYF. Using reference TRBV11-2 and TRBJ2-7 for the parts outside the CDR3, the full variable domain is EAGVAQSPRYKIIEKRQSVAFWCNPISGHATLYWYQQILGQGPKLLIQFQNNGVVDDSQLPKDRFSAERLKGVDSTLKIQPAKLEDSAVYLCASSRVRTSYEQYFGPGTRLTVT.

This clonotype was seen ten or more times. This chain uses TRBV20-1 with TRBJ1-4, with 8 bases aligning to TRBD1. Germline V CDR1 and CDR2: DFQATT, SNEGSKA (reference sequence). This CDR3 is 17 amino acids long. V shed 0 bases and J 2 bases; nucleotides not matched to a gene: 8. The CDR3 nucleotides read TGCAGTGCTAGAGATGGCCAGGGGGCGCCCACTAATGAAAAACTGTTTTTT. This gives the protein CSARDGQGAPTNEKLFF.

This clonotype occurred a few times. This chain uses TRBV29-1 with TRBJ1-1; no reliable D call. In germline, CDR1 is SQVTM, CDR2 ANQGSEA. V shed 4 bases and J shed 6 bases, with 12 bases lying between them. There are 12 residues in the CDR3. CDR3: CSVVGGVSEAFF. Here the CDR3 DNA reads TGCAGCGTTGTAGGCGGGGTATCTGAAGCTTTCTTT.

This clonotype was picked up many times. The chain couples TRBV5-1 to TRBJ2-7; a weak D match, TRBD2 (5 bases). Looked up from germline, CDR1 is SGHRS and CDR2 is YFSETQ. V was clipped by 0 bases and J by 1 base, with 11 bases between them. The CDR3 has 15 amino acids. CDR3 residues: CASSLGGVMSYEQYF. The DNA of the CDR3 is TGCGCCAGCAGCTTGGGGGGAGTTATGTCCTACGAGCAGTACTTC.

This clonotype was observed at least ten times. The chain uses TRBV20-1 and TRBJ2-1; 14 bases agree with TRBD2. The trim removed 0 bases at V and 9 bases at J, leaving 4 bases unmatched. Germline assignment: CDR1 DFQATT and CDR2 SNEGSKA (reference sequence). The CDR3 contains 15 residues. Here the CDR3 reads CSAREGTSGRGEQFF. Written as DNA, the CDR3 is TGCAGTGCTAGAGAGGGGACTAGCGGGAGAGGTGAGCAGTTCTTC.

In its sample, this clonotype was seen many times. J is TRBJ2-1 and V is TRBV12-3 or TRBV12-4; maybe TRBD1 (6 bases). V dropped 5 bases and J dropped 16 bases, with 18 bases sitting between them. The CDR3 sequence is 12 residues long. The CDR3, as DNA: TGTGCCAGCAGTCCCTACGGGACAAAGAGATTCTTC. Protein product: CASSPYGTKRFF.

This clonotype has at least ten counts. J is TRBJ2-1 and V is TRBV4-2, with 11 positions matching TRBD2. V trimming: 6 bases; J trimming: 6 bases; junction bases outside the gene matches: 7. This CDR3 has 15 residues. Germline CDR1 is LGHNA and CDR2 is YNFKEQ. The CDR3 DNA follows: TGTGCCAGCAGACAAACTAGCGGGGGACTCAATGAGCAGTTCTTC. Translation gives CASRQTSGGLNEQFF.